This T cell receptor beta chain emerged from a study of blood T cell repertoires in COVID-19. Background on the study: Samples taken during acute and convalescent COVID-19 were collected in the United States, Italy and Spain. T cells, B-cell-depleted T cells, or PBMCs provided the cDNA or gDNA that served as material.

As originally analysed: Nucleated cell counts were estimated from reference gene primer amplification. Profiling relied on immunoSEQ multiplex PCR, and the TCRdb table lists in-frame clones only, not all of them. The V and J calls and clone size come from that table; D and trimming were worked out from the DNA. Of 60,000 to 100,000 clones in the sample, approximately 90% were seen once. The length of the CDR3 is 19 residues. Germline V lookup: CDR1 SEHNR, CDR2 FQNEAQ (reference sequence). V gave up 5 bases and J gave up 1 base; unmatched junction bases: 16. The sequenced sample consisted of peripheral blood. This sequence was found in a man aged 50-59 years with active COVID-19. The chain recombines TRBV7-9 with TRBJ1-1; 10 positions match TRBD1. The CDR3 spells CASSRPGTGVLERNTEAFF. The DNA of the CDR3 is TGTGCCAGCAGCAGACCCGGGACAGGGGTATTGGAGCGGAACACTGAAGCTTTCTTT.